The 25 T cell receptor beta chains in this list originate from one sample, sequenced in a study of a mutant IDH1 vaccine in newly diagnosed glioma. Time point indicated: baseline, week 1 (first vaccination visit). As for treatment: pre-vaccination baseline after standard-of-care therapy. The data were produced by immunoSEQ multiplex PCR, yet TCRdb's version contains in-frame clones alone and is incomplete. The table lists roughly 51,000 clones, 80% to 90% of them singletons. The sample in question was PBMCs, obtained from a glioma patient treated with radiotherapy, temozolomide or both. Receptor source: a man aged 40-49 years with glioma.

This clone was seen only once. The chain has TRBV10-1 and TRBJ1-5; D is unresolved. From germline, CDR1 is WNHNN and CDR2 SYGVQD (reference sequence). Trimming pared 7 bases from V and 4 bases from J, leaving 17 bases between. This CDR3 is 15 amino acids long. The CDR3 nucleotides read TGCGCCAGCAACTTACAAAATTCTGGGAATCAGCCCCAGCATTTT. It specifies CASNLQNSGNQPQHF.

This clone has a handful of counts. The V gene is TRBV11-2, the J gene TRBJ2-3, with a possible D match to TRBD1 (5 bases). The CDR3 extends over 17 amino acids. Germline V gene sequence: CDR1 SGHAT, CDR2 FQNNGV. V lost 4 bases and J lost 2, with 19 bases in between. The CDR3 sequence is CASSSPPGHLYTDTQYF. The CDR3 coding sequence is TGTGCCAGCAGCTCACCCCCCGGACACCTCTACACAGATACGCAGTATTTT.

The V and J genes are TRBV2 and TRBJ2-2; D may be TRBD1 (6 bases). CDR3 size: 12 residues. CDR1 is SNHLY and CDR2 is FYNNEI in the germline V gene. V was clipped by 9 bases and J by 7 bases, with 12 bases between them. The CDR3 loop is CASTGSGGELFF. Written as DNA, the CDR3 is TGTGCCAGTACAGGGTCCGGCGGGGAGCTGTTTTTT.

This rearrangement joins TRBV11-2 to TRBJ2-1; TRBD1 matches at 8 bases. This CDR3 has 17 amino acids. Germline-derived CDR1 and CDR2 are SGHAT and FQNNGV. Germline trimming cut 5 bases from V and 0 bases from J; bases unmatched to any gene: 9. As DNA, the CDR3 is TGTGCCAGCAGCGGCCAGGGGGCGTCGAGCTCCTACAATGAGCAGTTCTTC. Its translation is CASSGQGASSSYNEQFF.

The J gene is TRBJ2-3, the V gene TRBV5-6, with TRBD2 identical over 7 bases. The CDR3 has 15 residues. Per the germline V gene, CDR1 is SGHDT and CDR2 is YYEEEE. V was pared by 3 bases and J by 7 bases, with 11 bases of the junction left unmatched. CDR3 DNA: TGTGCCAGCAGCTCCTCTGGGGGAGGGCGCTATACGCAGTATTTT. Amino acids: CASSSSGGGRYTQYF.

This chain joins TRBV9 and TRBJ2-7, with a weak D call TRBD2 (6 bases). The CDR3 is made up of 14 amino acids. Trimming removed 2 bases from V and 5 bases from J, with 14 bases in between. The germline CDR1 and CDR2 sequences are SGDLS and YYNGEE. CDR3 residues: CASSVYGSRNEQYF. In DNA form, the CDR3 reads TGTGCCAGCAGCGTTTACGGGAGCCGCAACGAGCAGTACTTC.

The CDR3 region has the DNA TGTGCCAGTAGTGTACCAAGACAGGGTAGCTCCTACAATGAGCAGTTCTTC. This sequence encodes CASSVPRQGSSYNEQFF. J is TRBJ2-1 and V is TRBV19, with 7 bases matching TRBD1. From germline, CDR1 is LNHDA and CDR2 SQIVND (reference sequence). The CDR3 is made up of 17 amino acids. Trimming cost V 5 bases and J 0 bases; bases outside gene matches: 10. Full variable domain (missing parts from reference TRBV19 and TRBJ2-1): DGGITQSPKYLFRKEGQNVTLSCEQNLNHDAMYWYRQDPGQGLRLIYYSQIVNDFQKGDIAEGYSVSREKKESFPLTVTSAQKNPTAFYLCASSVPRQGSSYNEQFFGPGTRLTVL.

The chain carries TRBV6-6 and TRBJ1-5, with D hard to call. Germline CDR1 MNHNY, CDR2 SVGAGI (reference sequence). The CDR3 has 14 amino acids. V dropped 8 bases and J dropped 1 base, with 12 bases sitting between them. This CDR3 reads CASGKDGSNQPQHF. The CDR3 DNA follows: TGTGCCAGCGGAAAGGACGGAAGCAATCAGCCCCAGCATTTT.

The chain links TRBV19 to TRBJ2-6, with D hard to call. Germline V gene lookup returns CDR1 LNHDA and CDR2 SQIVND (reference sequence). V dropped 3 bases and J dropped 0 bases, with 12 bases sitting between them. The CDR3 length is 17 residues. In DNA, the CDR3 is TGTGCCAGTAGTATTGCGCAGCATTACTCTGGGGCCAACGTCCTGACTTTC. Translated, it gives CASSIAQHYSGANVLTF. The full variable domain, in which reference TRBV19 and TRBJ2-6 provide the parts outside the CDR3, is DGGITQSPKYLFRKEGQNVTLSCEQNLNHDAMYWYRQDPGQGLRLIYYSQIVNDFQKGDIAEGYSVSREKKESFPLTVTSAQKNPTAFYLCASSIAQHYSGANVLTFGAGSRLTVL.

This clone was found a few times. The V and J genes are TRBV2 and TRBJ2-2, with 10 bases aligning to TRBD1. The CDR3 has 14 amino acids. Germline V gene sequence: CDR1 SNHLY, CDR2 FYNNEI. V lost 6 bases and J lost 5; bases outside the gene matches: 3. The CDR3: CASRDRGRTGELFF. Here the CDR3 DNA reads TGTGCCAGCAGGGACAGGGGGAGGACCGGGGAGCTGTTTTTT.

This chain uses TRBV9 with TRBJ1-4; no definite D call. Trimming took off 0 bases at V and 6 bases at J, with 9 bases between the two ends. The CDR3 runs to 14 residues. Germline lookup yields CDR1 SGDLS and CDR2 YYNGEE. CDR3 bases: TGTGCCAGCAGCGTAGGCACGTATGATGAAAAACTGTTTTTT. Amino acids: CASSVGTYDEKLFF.

The rearrangement joins TRBV18 to TRBJ1-2; possibly TRBD1 for D (5 bases). V was clipped by 3 bases and J by 3 bases, with 11 bases between them. There are 14 residues in the CDR3. Germline V gene lookup returns CDR1 KGHSH and CDR2 LQKENI. CDR3 region: CASSPGRADYGYTF. CDR3 nucleotide sequence: TGTGCCAGCTCACCCGGCAGGGCGGACTATGGCTACACCTTC.

This chain links TRBV14 with TRBJ2-5, with TRBD2 identical over 13 bases. Losses at the gene ends were 6 bases for V and 2 bases for J; bases not matched to a gene: 9. Germline loops: CDR1 SGHDN, CDR2 FVKESK. This CDR3 is 17 amino acids long. The CDR3 nucleotides read TGTGCCAGCAGTAAACTAGCGGGAGGGTTCGGGCAAGAGACCCAGTACTTC. Translation gives CASSKLAGGFGQETQYF.

This clone was found a few times. The chain combines TRBV4-2 with TRBJ2-7; TRBD2 matches at 12 bases. The CDR3 contains 17 residues. V was clipped by 0 bases and J by 5 bases; unmatched bases: 8. Germline assignment: CDR1 LGHNA and CDR2 YNFKEQ. CDR3 protein: CASSQDPGLAGRNEQYF. The CDR3 coding sequence is TGTGCCAGCAGCCAAGACCCCGGACTAGCGGGAAGGAACGAGCAGTACTTC.

This clone was detected once. This chain links TRBV10-3 with TRBJ1-2; 9 bases align to TRBD1. The J segment lost 4 bases and the V segment lost 6 bases, leaving 6 bases of the junction unmatched. CDR1 ENHRY and CDR2 SYGVKD come from the germline V gene. The CDR3 runs 14 residues. CDR3 amino acids: CAIRDRDRVYGYTF. CDR3 DNA: TGTGCCATCAGGGACCGGGACAGGGTCTATGGCTACACCTTC.

DNA of the CDR3: TGCGCCAGCAGCATCCAGACTAGGGGCCAAGAGACCCAGTACTTC. Amino acid sequence: CASSIQTRGQETQYF. The chain is built from TRBV5-1 and TRBJ2-5, with D maybe TRBD2 (6 bases). CDR1 and CDR2 from the germline V gene are SGHRS and YFSETQ. This CDR3 region has 15 residues. The germline V and J ends were trimmed by 4 bases and 1 base, with 14 bases remaining between them.

The gene calls are TRBV13 and TRBJ2-7; tentatively, D is TRBD2 (5 bases). The CDR3 is 14 amino acids. CDR1 PRHDT and CDR2 FYEKMQ come from the germline V gene (reference sequence). V lost 3 bases to trimming and J lost 2 bases, with 11 bases between them. The CDR3 DNA reads TGTGCCAGCAGCTTTCTCGCGGGTCCCTACGAGCAGTACTTC. As protein: CASSFLAGPYEQYF.

The V gene is TRBV7-2, the J gene TRBJ1-5; D call uncertain. The length of the CDR3 is 15 residues. V shed 5 bases and J shed 4 bases, with 15 bases lying between them. Germline-derived CDR1 and CDR2 are SGHTA and FQGNSA. DNA for the CDR3: TGTGCCAGCAGCCCGAGGCGGGCCGTAAATCAGCCCCAGCATTTT. It codes for CASSPRRAVNQPQHF.

V is TRBV19 and J is TRBJ1-4; possible D gene TRBD1, 6 bases. Per the germline V gene, CDR1 is LNHDA and CDR2 is SQIVND (reference sequence). V was trimmed by 7 bases and J by 7 bases, leaving 13 bases between them. The CDR3 is 13 residues long. The CDR3 DNA reads as TGTGCCAGTATCGGGACATTGGGTGAAAAACTGTTTTTT. This encodes CASIGTLGEKLFF.

As DNA, the CDR3 is TGTGCCAGCAGCTTCGAAAGGGGCACAGATACGCAGTATTTT. Encoded protein: CASSFERGTDTQYF. The V gene is TRBV7-9, the J gene TRBJ2-3; D is undetermined. Germline lookup yields CDR1 SEHNR and CDR2 FQNEAQ (reference sequence). The CDR3 has 14 residues. Between the trimmed V and J ends, which lost 3 bases and 1 base, there was a span of 8 bases.

The chain combines TRBV4-3 with TRBJ2-2; no reliable D call. Per germline, CDR1 LGHNA and CDR2 YSLEER. V lost 0 bases and J 5 bases, leaving 10 bases between the germline ends. This CDR3 contains 15 residues. The CDR3 nucleotides are TGCGCCAGCAGCCAAGAAAATTACGGGACCGGGGAGCTGTTTTTT. The encoded protein is CASSQENYGTGELFF.

The J gene is TRBJ2-1, the V gene TRBV6-1; 7 bases map to TRBD1. This CDR3 spans 14 amino acids. V dropped 10 bases and J dropped 3; count of bases not matched to a gene: 9. Germline values: CDR1 MNHNS, CDR2 SASEGT. The CDR3 DNA reads as TGTGCCACCCGGTCTAGACAGGGCTACAATGAGCAGTTCTTC. Its protein is CATRSRQGYNEQFF.

J is TRBJ2-4 and V is TRBV7-9; a possible D gene is TRBD2 (7 bases). Germline V gene lookup returns CDR1 SEHNR and CDR2 FQNEAQ (reference sequence). The CDR3 consists of 12 residues. The ends were cut back, 10 bases at V and 9 bases at J, with 16 bases in the middle. CDR3 sequence (DNA): TGTGCCACCGAGCCAGGGGAGGGCATTCAGTACTTC. Its translation: CATEPGEGIQYF.

The V and J genes are TRBV6-1 and TRBJ2-7, with 7 bases aligning to TRBD2. V dropped 2 bases and J dropped 4; count of bases not matched to a gene: 8. The germline V gene encodes CDR1 MNHNS and CDR2 SASEGT. This CDR3 spans 15 amino acids. The CDR3 nucleotides are TGTGCCAGCAGTGAATTTGGCGGGAGTGTGTACGAGCAGTACTTC. As protein: CASSEFGGSVYEQYF.

This sequence joins TRBV5-6 and TRBJ2-3; maybe TRBD2 (5 bases). Germline lookup yields CDR1 SGHDT and CDR2 YYEEEE. V was pared by 2 bases and J by 9 bases, with 7 bases between. This CDR3 has 11 amino acids. The CDR3 here is CASSFGVTQYF. The CDR3 DNA follows: TGTGCCAGCAGCTTCGGGGTCACGCAGTATTTT.